This TCR beta chain was recorded in a study of beta chain features in type 1 diabetes. This clone was found a few times. The antigen is unknown. V dropped 2 bases and J dropped 2 bases, with 9 bases sitting between them. Per germline, CDR1 SGHRS and CDR2 YFSETQ. The CDR3 totals 14 residues. Study-wide results and limits: Moderate yet significant TCRB CDR3 shortening was seen in Type 1 diabetes patients in all four CD4+ subsets.

Expressed TCRB transcripts were sequenced, since all the RNA that had been isolated was reverse transcribed. The protocol was immunoSEQ multiplex PCR, while the TCRdb copy is restricted to in-frame clones and leaves out a portion. Of about 620,000 clones listed, roughly 16% are singletons. This receptor was identified in a man aged 18 to 35 in good health. The gene calls are TRBV5-1 and TRBJ2-3; tentative D call: TRBD1 (6 bases). Sequencing was performed on naive CD4+ T cells from blood. The CDR3 loop is CASSFPGDTDTQYF. DNA for the CDR3: TGCGCCAGCAGCTTTCCAGGGGACACAGATACGCAGTATTTT.